What follows describes a single TCR beta chain. This clonotype was recorded many times. The specificity of this receptor is unknown. No base quality information exists; no much larger clone differs at one position. The treatment or condition label of this sample denotes: live attenuated yellow fever vaccine strain. At each blood-draw timepoint, two biological replicates of bulk PBMCs were obtained. PBMCs were isolated from peripheral blood using a standard Ficoll-Paque protocol. RNA was extracted with TriZol from bulk PBMCs, CD4 and CD8 fractions, and dextramer-positive and dextramer-negative fractions. TCR cDNA was made using 5'RACE template switching, a step that added a universal primer site and unique molecular identifiers. cDNA synthesis was primed from both the TCR alpha and TCR beta constant segments. Library amplification used two PCR steps, and the second PCR step added sample barcodes and sequencing adapters. Sequencing of libraries was performed on Illumina HiSeq 2500 (2x100 bp) or NovaSeq (2x150 bp). Processing in the source paper ran as follows. Demultiplexing of reads and collapsing into UMI consensus sequences were performed with MIGEC, and V(D)J alignment was carried out with MiXCR. Vaccine-responding clonotypes were identified with edgeR using replicate PBMC samples, with FDR below 0.01 and a log2 fold change above 5 up to day 15 being required. Each bulk clonotype was labeled CD4 or CD8 based on which sequenced repertoire, CD4 or CD8, contained the clonotype at higher abundance. The public sequencing data were trimmed at Q25 with fastp and processed into clonotypes with MiXCR by TCRdb, which kept only in-frame beta chains. CDR3 protein sequences are deduplicated, and each keeps its most common genes and DNA. These V and J calls rely on TCRdb rather than the paper's analysis. The sample table records a few hundred thousand distinct CDR3 sequences; 15% to 20% of these occur just once. 13% to 15% of the sample is in the top ten clones.

The data are from a study of T cells after yellow fever vaccination (dated by TCRdb to the late 2010s). As for the study more broadly: The SMART-Seq v4 Ultra Low Input RNA kit was used to prepare libraries from fractions with low cell numbers. Bulk PBMC replicates and cell subsets were isolated from blood drawn at multiple timepoints before and after both primary and secondary immunization. Bulk TCR alpha and beta repertoires were sequenced longitudinally to track T-cell clones before and after primary and booster YFV17D yellow fever vaccination. Two healthy male donors, one aged 18 to 30 and one aged 30 to 40 years, made up the cohort. The full study reports these points: A small share of clonotypes was detected in both CD4 and CD8 compartments, with the overlap likely arising from convergent recombination. After the booster, most clones that had expanded after primary vaccination were detected again (roughly 96% of CD4 and more than 85% of CD8), suggesting broad maintenance of memory. Because the study included only a couple of donors, the extent to which the findings can be generalized is limited. Computational filtering was required because FACS-sorted repertoires could contain abundant contaminating clonotypes from the bulk population. Compared with the primary T-cell response, the secondary T-cell response was weaker but faster, peaking on day 5 rather than day 15.

The source is a man aged 30 to 39 who received the YFV17D yellow fever vaccine. The specimen was PBMCs, collected 15 days after the yellow fever booster vaccination.

CDR3 loop: CASSLGFSTDTQYF. In nucleotide form, the sequence is TGTGCCAGCAGCCTGGGGTTCAGCACAGATACGCAGTATTTT. The chain links TRBV7-9 with TRBJ2-3; the D gene assignment is ambiguous. CDR1 and CDR2, per the germline V gene (reference sequence), are SEHNR and FQNEAQ. Including the terminal cysteine and phenylalanine, the CDR3 comprises 14 residues. Only the CDR3 part of the read is kept: 42 bases, read in frame from the first base. V is cut by 5 bases and J by 0 bases, and the space between the germline ends is 9 bases. The entire variable domain, with the stretches around the CDR3 drawn from the reference TRBV7-9 and TRBJ2-3 proteins, is DTGVSQNPRHKITKRGQNVTFRCDPISEHNRLYWYRQTLGQGPEFLTYFQNEAQLEKSRLLSDRFSAERPKGSFSTLEIQRTEQGDSAMYLCASSLGFSTDTQYFGPGTRLTVL.